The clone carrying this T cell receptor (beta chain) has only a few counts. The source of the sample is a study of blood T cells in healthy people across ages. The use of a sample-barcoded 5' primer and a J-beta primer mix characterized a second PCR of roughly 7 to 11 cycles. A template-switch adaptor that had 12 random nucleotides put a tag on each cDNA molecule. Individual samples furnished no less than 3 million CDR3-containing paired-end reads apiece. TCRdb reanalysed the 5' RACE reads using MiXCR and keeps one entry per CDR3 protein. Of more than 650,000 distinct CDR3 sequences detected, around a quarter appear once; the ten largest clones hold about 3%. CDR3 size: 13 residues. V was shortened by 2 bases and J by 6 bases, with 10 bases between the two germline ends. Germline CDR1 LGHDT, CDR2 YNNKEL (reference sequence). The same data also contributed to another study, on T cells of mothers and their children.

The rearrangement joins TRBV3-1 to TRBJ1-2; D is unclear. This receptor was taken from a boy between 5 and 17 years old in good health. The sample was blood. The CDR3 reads CASSQQSLHGYTF. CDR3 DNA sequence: TGTGCCAGCAGCCAACAGAGTCTCCATGGCTACACCTTC.